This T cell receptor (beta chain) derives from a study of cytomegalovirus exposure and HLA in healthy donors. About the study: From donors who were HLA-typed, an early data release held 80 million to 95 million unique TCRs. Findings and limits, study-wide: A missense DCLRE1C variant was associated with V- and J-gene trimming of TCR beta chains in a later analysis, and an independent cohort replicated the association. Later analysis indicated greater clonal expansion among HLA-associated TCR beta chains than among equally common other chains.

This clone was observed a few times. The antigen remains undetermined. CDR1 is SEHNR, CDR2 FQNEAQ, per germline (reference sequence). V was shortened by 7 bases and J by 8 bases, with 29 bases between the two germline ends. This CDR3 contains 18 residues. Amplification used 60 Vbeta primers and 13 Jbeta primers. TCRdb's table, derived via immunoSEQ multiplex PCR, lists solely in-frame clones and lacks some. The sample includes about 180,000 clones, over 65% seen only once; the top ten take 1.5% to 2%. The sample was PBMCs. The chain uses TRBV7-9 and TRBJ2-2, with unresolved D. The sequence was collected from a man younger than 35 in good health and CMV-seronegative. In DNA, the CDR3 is TGTGCCAGCATCACTAAGACCCGCTGGCTAGATTCCCCGGGGGAGCTGTTTTTT. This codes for CASITKTRWLDSPGELFF. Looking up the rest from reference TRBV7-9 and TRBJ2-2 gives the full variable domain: DTGVSQNPRHKITKRGQNVTFRCDPISEHNRLYWYRQTLGQGPEFLTYFQNEAQLEKSRLLSDRFSAERPKGSFSTLEIQRTEQGDSAMYLCASITKTRWLDSPGELFFGEGSRLTVL.